This TCR beta chain was sequenced during a study of spatial heterogeneity in lung cancer. Turning to the study itself: Patients with untreated early-stage non-small cell lung cancer, numbering around 71, were the donors. Any follow-up PBMC samples that were available went on to be sequenced, and the median time to follow-up was around 25 months after resection.

This CDR3 contains 13 residues. V was clipped by 2 bases and J by 4 bases, with 8 bases between them. CDR1 and CDR2 (germline): MNHEY, SVGAGI. Indicated time point: blood at routine non-recurrence follow-up after resection. Whole RNA from tumor, nontumor lung or frozen PBMC was sequenced unsorted. Each CDR3 protein is one row after TCRdb ran MiXCR on the 5' RACE reads. Among some 120,000 distinct CDR3 sequences listed, approximately 12% were seen once. This clonotype was seen at least ten times. The TCR originated in a male donor with early-stage non-small cell lung cancer. The chain is built from TRBV6-5 and TRBJ2-5; D call uncertain. Source: PBMCs, taken at follow-up. The CDR3 spells CASSYTWGETQYF. DNA of the CDR3: TGTGCCAGCAGTTACACGTGGGGAGAGACCCAGTACTTC.